Listed here are 23 T cell receptor beta chains from one sample, sequenced in a study of Ad26.COV2.S vaccination and SARS-CoV-2 variants. Treatment meaning: about 20 received Ad26.COV2.S at low or high dose, single or two shots; several received placebo; per-sample allocation not given. Specimen acquisition occurred on day 63 following the initial vaccine or placebo injection. TCRdb's copy holds only in-frame clones and misses some; the assay was immunoSEQ multiplex PCR. The sample shows roughly 240,000 clones, around 87% of them seen only once. The sample in question was peripheral blood, obtained in a trial of Ad26.COV2.S vaccine versus placebo. These receptors originate from a person aged 18-60 years who received the Ad26.COV2.S COVID-19 vaccine or a placebo.

The chain couples TRBV19 to TRBJ2-1, with 7 positions matching TRBD2. V shed 3 bases and J 8 bases; nucleotides not matched to a gene: 16. CDR1 and CDR2 from the germline V gene are LNHDA and SQIVND (reference sequence). This CDR3 region has 17 residues. The CDR3 is CASSILSGLAEVHEQFF. CDR3 coding DNA: TGTGCCAGTAGTATCTTGAGTGGGCTAGCGGAGGTACATGAGCAGTTCTTC.

This clone showed up just a few times. The chain links TRBV10-3 to TRBJ1-1, with a possible D match to TRBD1 (5 bases). The CDR3 is 14 residues long. V was cut by 7 bases and J by 3 bases, with 15 bases left in between. Germline loops: CDR1 ENHRY, CDR2 SYGVKD. The CDR3 DNA reads as TGTGCCATCACCCAGGGAGGAGGGGACACTGAAGCTTTCTTT. Protein sequence: CAITQGGGDTEAFF.

This sequence joins TRBV10-1 and TRBJ2-7; D is perhaps TRBD1 (6 bases). The CDR3 is 13 residues long. Per germline, CDR1 WNHNN and CDR2 SYGVQD (reference sequence). Deletions cut 2 bases from V and 2 bases from J, with 7 bases between. The CDR3 sequence: CASSEPGAYEQYF. CDR3 nucleotides: TGCGCCAGCAGTGAGCCAGGGGCCTACGAGCAGTACTTC.

The V gene is TRBV4-3, the J gene TRBJ1-6, with TRBD1 as a possible D gene (5 bases). Trimming shortened V by 0 bases and J by 11 bases, and 17 bases separated the two germline ends. The CDR3 loop spans 16 amino acids. Germline lookup yields CDR1 LGHNA and CDR2 YSLEER. DNA of the CDR3: TGCGCCAGCAGCCAAGATCGTCCAGGGACGATGACACCCCTCCACTTT. It yields the protein CASSQDRPGTMTPLHF.

The DNA of the CDR3 is TGTGCCAGTAGCGAAGGACCCGTCCGACGGCGAAAACTGTTTTTT. It encodes CASSEGPVRRRKLFF. The chain uses TRBV19 and TRBJ1-4, with D unresolved. The germline gives CDR1 LNHDA, CDR2 SQIVND (reference sequence). V was trimmed by 6 bases and J by 10 bases, leaving 21 bases between them. The length of the CDR3 is 15 residues.

There are a few counts of this clone. V gene TRBV28 combines with J gene TRBJ2-7; 8 bases are shared with TRBD1. V trimming: 3 bases; J trimming: 6 bases; junction bases outside the gene matches: 7. Per the germline V gene, CDR1 is MDHEN and CDR2 is SYDVKM. The CDR3 runs to 14 residues. CDR3 amino acids: CASSFRQGRSEQYF. The CDR3 DNA is TGTGCCAGCAGTTTCCGACAGGGGAGGAGCGAGCAGTACTTC.

This chain links TRBV15 with TRBJ1-2; 7 nucleotides align to TRBD1. The V segment lost 2 bases and the J segment 8 bases; nucleotides outside the gene matches: 8. CDR3 size: 14 residues. Germline V gene lookup returns CDR1 LNHNV and CDR2 YYDKDF (reference sequence). DNA for the CDR3: TGTGCCACCAGCAGACTAAGGACAGGACTCGGCTACACCTTC. It codes for CATSRLRTGLGYTF.

The V and J genes are TRBV7-2 and TRBJ2-3, with D unclear. This CDR3 has 15 amino acids. The germline V gene encodes CDR1 SGHTA and CDR2 FQGNSA. Trimming removed 1 base at V and 1 base at J, with 9 bases between. The CDR3 sequence is CASSLEGRGTDTQYF. The CDR3 coding sequence is TGTGCCAGCAGCTTAGAAGGTCGGGGCACAGATACGCAGTATTTT.

The V gene is TRBV2, the J gene TRBJ1-1; 7 bases are shared with TRBD1. This CDR3 has 14 amino acids. Trimming at V came to 11 bases and at J to 1 base, leaving 10 bases not matched to a gene. CDR1 and CDR2 (germline): SNHLY, FYNNEI. The CDR3 DNA follows: TGTGCCGACCGCAGCCGGACAGGGAACACTGAAGCTTTCTTT. The encoded protein is CADRSRTGNTEAFF. Looking up the rest from reference TRBV2 and TRBJ1-1 gives the full variable domain: EPEVTQTPSHQVTQMGQEVILRCVPISNHLYFYWYRQILGQKVEFLVSFYNNEISEKSEIFDDQFSVERPDGSNFTLKIRSTKLEDSAMYFCADRSRTGNTEAFFGQGTRLTVV.

The V call is TRBV5-8, the J call TRBJ1-2; D gene unclear. CDR3 length equals 14 residues. V was shortened by 2 bases and J by 7 bases, with 15 bases between the two germline ends. Germline loops: CDR1 SGHTS, CDR2 YDEGEE. The CDR3 is CASSLGGPLGGYTF. Written as DNA, the CDR3 is TGTGCCAGCAGCTTAGGCGGCCCCTTGGGTGGCTACACCTTC.

The gene calls are TRBV5-1 and TRBJ1-3; D is unresolved. The CDR3 has 14 amino acids. CDR1 SGHRS and CDR2 YFSETQ come from the germline V gene. The V gene lost 4 bases and the J gene lost 0 bases, with 8 bases spanning the gap. CDR3 region: CASSPSNSGNTIYF. CDR3 sequence (DNA): TGCGCCAGCAGCCCCTCGAACTCTGGAAACACCATATATTTT.

The chain joins TRBV30 to TRBJ1-1, with 10 bases lining up with TRBD1. The CDR3 runs to 15 residues. Germline V gives CDR1 GTSNPN, CDR2 SVGIG (reference sequence). After removal of 3 bases from V and 0 bases from J, the junction contained 4 bases not matched to a gene. CDR3 sequence reads: CAWRGTGAMNTEAFF. The CDR3 nucleotides are TGTGCCTGGAGGGGGACAGGGGCCATGAACACTGAAGCTTTCTTT.

The chain carries TRBV18 and TRBJ1-1; weak D call: TRBD1 (6 bases). The CDR3 spans 15 residues. V lost 0 bases and J 1 base, leaving 9 bases between the germline ends. Germline V lookup: CDR1 KGHSH, CDR2 LQKENI. The CDR3 nucleotides read TGTGCCAGCTCACCACCGAAGGGACAGAACACTGAAGCTTTCTTT. Translating gives CASSPPKGQNTEAFF.

J is TRBJ2-3 and V is TRBV7-9, with TRBD1 identical over 9 bases. The germline V gene encodes CDR1 SEHNR and CDR2 FQNEAQ (reference sequence). The junction had 15 bases not matched to a gene; V was cut back by 7 bases and J by 4 bases. This CDR3 region has 17 residues. The CDR3 here is CASTLPGRTGVADTQYF. The CDR3 DNA sequence: TGTGCCAGCACCCTACCGGGAAGGACAGGGGTCGCAGATACGCAGTATTTT.

CDR3 coding DNA: TGTGCCAGCAGCCTCGGGGCCCTCGCCGGGGAGCTGTTTTTT. Its translation is CASSLGALAGELFF. The chain recombines TRBV3-1 (or the pseudogene TRBV3-2) with TRBJ2-2; the D gene could be TRBD1 or TRBD2 (5 bases each). V was clipped by 4 bases and J by 6 bases, with 12 bases between them. The CDR3 is made up of 14 amino acids. Germline assignment: CDR1 LGHDT and CDR2 YNNKEL (reference sequence).

The genes are TRBV3-1 (or the pseudogene TRBV3-2) and TRBJ2-7, with unresolved D. The germline V gene has CDR1 LGHDT and CDR2 YNNKEL (reference sequence). The CDR3 consists of 15 residues. V was trimmed by 2 bases and J by 3 bases, leaving 14 bases between them. CDR3 protein: CASSQNNSPYYEQYF. The CDR3 DNA reads TGTGCCAGCAGCCAAAATAACTCCCCCTACTACGAGCAGTACTTC.

The rearrangement links TRBV6-5 to TRBJ2-2; D may be TRBD1 (5 bases). Trimming left V 10 bases short and J 1 base short, with 10 bases between. The CDR3 has 13 amino acids. The germline V gene has CDR1 MNHEY and CDR2 SVGAGI. CDR3 in DNA: TGTGCCATCGGACACCAGAACACCGGGGAGCTGTTTTTT. Its protein product is CAIGHQNTGELFF.

The chain carries TRBV7-2 and TRBJ2-2; D gene unclear. Germline V gene data show CDR1 as SGHTA and CDR2 as FQGNSA. The ends were cut back, 6 bases at V and 6 bases at J, with 8 bases in the middle. The CDR3 loop spans 12 amino acids. CDR3: CASSFFAGELFF. CDR3 nucleotides: TGTGCCAGCAGTTTTTTCGCCGGGGAGCTGTTTTTT.

The V gene is TRBV9, the J gene TRBJ2-5, with 15 bases that match TRBD2. In germline, CDR1 is SGDLS, CDR2 YYNGEE. J gave up 5 bases and V 0 bases, and 2 bases lay outside the gene matches. This CDR3 comprises 16 residues. CDR3 DNA sequence: TGTGCCAGCAGCGTAGGAGGGACTAGCGGGAGGGAGACCCAGTACTTC. Protein: CASSVGGTSGRETQYF.

Here the CDR3 DNA reads TGTGCTAGTGCCCCTTGGGGGGGGGCCACAGATACGCAGTATTTT. It specifies CASAPWGGATDTQYF. This chain uses TRBV12-5 with TRBJ2-3; a weak D match, TRBD2 (7 bases). The CDR3 has 15 amino acids. Germline CDR1 reads LGHNT; CDR2 reads FRNRAP. V was trimmed by 7 bases and J by 2 bases, leaving 16 bases between them.

The gene calls are TRBV6-2 or TRBV6-3 and TRBJ1-1; D is unclear. With 5 bases removed from V and 7 bases from J, the gap between germline ends came to 14 bases. In germline, CDR1 is MNHEY, CDR2 SVGEGT. CDR3 length: 13 residues. CDR3 DNA sequence: TGTGCCAGCAGTAGAAGGGAAACGGATGAAGCTTTCTTT. Residues: CASSRRETDEAFF.

The chain couples TRBV7-6 to TRBJ2-7, with TRBD2 identical over 10 bases. The trim removed 5 bases at V and 0 bases at J, leaving 7 bases unmatched. The germline V gene encodes CDR1 SGHVS and CDR2 FNYEAQ. The CDR3 runs 16 residues. The CDR3 protein is CASSRLASGSSYEQYF. Written as DNA, the CDR3 is TGTGCCAGCAGCCGACTCGCTAGCGGGAGCTCCTACGAGCAGTACTTC.

V gene TRBV28 combines with J gene TRBJ2-6; D uncertain. The germline CDR1 and CDR2 sequences are MDHEN and SYDVKM. The ends were cut back, 2 bases at V and 0 bases at J, with 8 bases in the middle. The CDR3 totals 16 residues. CDR3 sequence (DNA): TGTGCCAGCAGTTTACAACAGTCCTCTGGGGCCAACGTCCTGACTTTC. Residues: CASSLQQSSGANVLTF.